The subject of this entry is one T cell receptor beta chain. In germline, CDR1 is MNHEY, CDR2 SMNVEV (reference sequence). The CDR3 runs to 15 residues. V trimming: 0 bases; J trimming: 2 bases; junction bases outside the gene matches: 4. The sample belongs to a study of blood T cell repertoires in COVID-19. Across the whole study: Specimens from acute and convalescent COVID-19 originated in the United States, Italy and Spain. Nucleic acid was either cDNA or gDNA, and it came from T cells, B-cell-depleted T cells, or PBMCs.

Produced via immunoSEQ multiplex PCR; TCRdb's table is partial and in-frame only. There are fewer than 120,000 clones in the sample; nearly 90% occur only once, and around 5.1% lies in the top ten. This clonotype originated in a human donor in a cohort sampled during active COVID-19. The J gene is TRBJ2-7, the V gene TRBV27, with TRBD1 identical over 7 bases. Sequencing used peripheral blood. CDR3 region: CASSLSRQGTYEQYF. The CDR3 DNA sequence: TGTGCCAGCAGTTTATCACGACAGGGAACCTACGAGCAGTACTTC.